This TCR beta chain was retrieved from a study of response to subunit inactivated influenza vaccine. TCRdb redid the calling of the RT-PCR reads with MiXCR, one entry per CDR3 protein. The sample holds roughly 500,000 distinct CDR3 sequences, around 25% seen once. Whole-study findings and limits: The authors put forward the suggestion that each seasonal influenza vaccination may bring in only a limited number of new T cells.

A note on this clonotype: Its target is not known.

Germline V gene data show CDR1 as SEHNR and CDR2 as FQNEAQ (reference sequence). The CDR3 contains 16 residues. V was clipped by 3 bases and J by 2 bases; unmatched bases: 6. The sequencing here drew on CD4+ T cells sorted from PBMCs, taken approximately 5 days after vaccination. The TCR originated in a man in his fifties or sixties who received an inactivated influenza vaccine. The chain combines TRBV7-9 with TRBJ2-1, with TRBD2 identical over 8 bases. CDR3 nucleotide sequence: TGTGCCAGCAGCTTCGGACTAGCCGACCCCTACAATGAGCAGTTCTTC. It codes for CASSFGLADPYNEQFF.